This is a list of T cell receptor beta chains from one sample in a study of CD8+CD57+ T cells in acquired aplastic anemia. One entry per CDR3 protein results from TCRdb running MiXCR on the reads. The top ten clones hold about 20% of a sample with a few hundred thousand distinct CDR3 sequences, under 50% of them seen once. Sequenced: sorted CD4+, CD8+, or CD8+CD57+ T cells (not recorded which) from PBMCs. The receptors were gathered from a human donor with aplastic anemia. Each CDR3 is given with its conserved first and last residue. D genes are given only for firm matches. Size tells how often a clone was seen (once, few, many) or the class of an expanded clone, and some rows leave it out.

DNA	CDR3	D	size	V	J
TGTGCCAGCAGCCCAAAGGGTCCCTACGAGCAGTACTTC	CASSPKGPYEQYF	-	few	TRBV7-9	TRBJ2-7
TGTGCCAGCAGCTTTAGCGACAGGGCGTCCGAGCAGTACTTC	CASSFSDRASEQYF	TRBD1	-	TRBV7-6	TRBJ2-7
TGCAGCGTTCTGGCCAGGGGGGATGGCTACACCTTC	CSVLARGDGYTF	TRBD1	-	TRBV29-1	TRBJ1-2
TGTGCCAGCAGTTTTCTAGGGGGATTGGCCGGGGAGCTGTTTTTT	CASSFLGGLAGELFF	-	-	TRBV27	TRBJ2-2
TGTGCTAGTGGTTTGGCCATTGACAGGGTCCCGAACACCGGGGAGCTGTTTTTT	CASGLAIDRVPNTGELFF	TRBD1	-	TRBV12-5	TRBJ2-2
TGTGCCACCAGCAGAGGTCAGAACACTGAAGCTTTCTTT	CATSRGQNTEAFF	-	many	TRBV15	TRBJ1-1
TGCGCCAGCAGTGCAGGCTTTGGGGCCAACGTCCTGACTTTC	CASSAGFGANVLTF	-	-	TRBV10-1	TRBJ2-6
TGCAGTGCTACTCCCTTTCTAAATTCACCCCTCCACTTT	CSATPFLNSPLHF	-	-	TRBV20-1	TRBJ1-6
TGTGCCAGCAGCCCTCAACTGACAGGGACCTATGGCTACACCTTC	CASSPQLTGTYGYTF	TRBD1	once	TRBV9	TRBJ1-2
TGCGCCAGCAGGGGCGCCCCCTTGCGAAACTATGGCTACACCTTC	CASRGAPLRNYGYTF	-	-	TRBV5-1	TRBJ1-2
TGTGCCAGTAAGGAGGTGGGGACTGGAAACACCATATATTTT	CASKEVGTGNTIYF	-	-	TRBV19	TRBJ1-3
TGTGCCAGCAGCTTAGGGGTTGGGACAGGGGGTGAAAAACTGTTTTTT	CASSLGVGTGGEKLFF	TRBD1	many	TRBV11-2	TRBJ1-4
TGTGCCAGCAGCGCCTCTTCCGGGCGCCAAGAGACCCAGTACTTC	CASSASSGRQETQYF	-	once	TRBV9	TRBJ2-5
TGTGCCAGCAGCTCGACGGACAGGTCGGACACTGAAGCTTTCTTT	CASSSTDRSDTEAFF	TRBD1	few	TRBV28	TRBJ1-1
TGTGCCAGCATTCAAGGGGGAATTCGGAAAGGCGAGCAGTACTTC	CASIQGGIRKGEQYF	-	many	TRBV2	TRBJ2-7
TGTGCCAGTGCTTACCGGGACAGGGTTTCTGAAGCTTTCTTT	CASAYRDRVSEAFF	TRBD1	-	TRBV19	TRBJ1-1
TGCGCCAGCAGCTTGTGGGGGGGGGACAGTCACACTGAAGCTTTCTTT	CASSLWGGDSHTEAFF	TRBD1	-	TRBV5-1	TRBJ1-1
TGTGCCAGCAGCTTATCCCAGGGGACAGCTAATTCACCCCTCCACTTT	CASSLSQGTANSPLHF	TRBD1	-	TRBV7-4	TRBJ1-6
TGTGCCAGCAGTACACTGGGGTATGGCTACACCTTC	CASSTLGYGYTF	-	-	TRBV2	TRBJ1-2
TGTGCCAGCAGCGTCAGGGCGAACACTGAAGCTTTCTTT	CASSVRANTEAFF	-	-	TRBV7-2	TRBJ1-1
TGTGCCACCAGCAGGGAGGAGGGTCGGACTGAAGCTTTCTTT	CATSREEGRTEAFF	-	-	TRBV15	TRBJ1-1
TGTGCCAGCAGCCAAGCGTTGGGCTACTCTGGAAACACCATATATTTT	CASSQALGYSGNTIYF	-	-	TRBV3-1	TRBJ1-3
TGTGCCAGTAGTTTCGAAACGGACAGCCTTGGCTACACCTTC	CASSFETDSLGYTF	-	once	TRBV19	TRBJ1-2
TGCAGTGCTAGAGTTAGAAGGGTTAAGTACAATGAGCAGTTCTTC	CSARVRRVKYNEQFF	-	-	TRBV20-1	TRBJ2-1
TGTGCCAGTAGTAACCGGGCCGAGCGGAACACTGAAGCTTTCTTT	CASSNRAERNTEAFF	-	many	TRBV19	TRBJ1-1
TGTGCCAGCAGCTTGGGCCCCCAGGCGAACTATGGCTACACCTTC	CASSLGPQANYGYTF	-	many	TRBV5-6	TRBJ1-2
TGTGCCAGCAGCTCCAGACAGGGGAACTACGAGCAGTACTTC	CASSSRQGNYEQYF	TRBD1	-	TRBV19	TRBJ2-7
TGTGCCAGCGGGGACAGCGATTTGAACACTGAAGCTTTCTTT	CASGDSDLNTEAFF	TRBD1	many	TRBV4-2	TRBJ1-1
TGCGCCAGCATGACTAGCGGGGTGAACGAGCAGTACTTC	CASMTSGVNEQYF	TRBD2	once	TRBV5-1	TRBJ2-7
TGCAGTGCTAGCGGACAGCTGGAGGAGCAGTACTTC	CSASGQLEEQYF	-	-	TRBV20-1	TRBJ2-7
TGTGCCACCAGTGATGGGACTGGCTACACCTTC	CATSDGTGYTF	-	-	TRBV24-1	TRBJ1-2
TGTGCCAGCAGCTGGACTAGCGGCGGGGATGAGCAGTTCTTC	CASSWTSGGDEQFF	TRBD2	-	TRBV7-3	TRBJ2-1
TGCAGCGTTGGGGGGGCGCGGGAGCACTACTTC	CSVGGAREHYF	-	-	TRBV29-1	TRBJ2-7
TGCGCCAGCAGCCAGTACGGGACAGAGAACACTGAAGCTCTCTTT	CASSQYGTENTEALF	TRBD1	-	TRBV5-1	TRBJ1-1
TGTGCCAGCAGCCTCCGGGGACCAGGAGATCAGCCCCAGCATTTT	CASSLRGPGDQPQHF	-	-	TRBV7-2	TRBJ1-5
TGCAGCGTTGAAGAGCCTAGGGATACGCAGTATTTT	CSVEEPRDTQYF	-	-	TRBV29-1	TRBJ2-3
TGTGCCAGCAGCCGGACCGGGACAGGGGAGAAAGAGACCCAGTACTTC	CASSRTGTGEKETQYF	TRBD1	-	TRBV5-6	TRBJ2-5
TGTGCCAGCAGAAACCTAGTCTGGGGGTCTTCATACTACGAGCAGTACTTC	CASRNLVWGSSYYEQYF	-	many	TRBV6-5	TRBJ2-7
TGTGCCAGCAGCTTATTTTCAGCCACGATTGATTCACCCCTCCACTTT	CASSLFSATIDSPLHF	-	many	TRBV7-2	TRBJ1-6
TGTGCCAGCAGCTCTGGACAGCACTACGAGCAGTACTTC	CASSSGQHYEQYF	-	many	TRBV3-1	TRBJ2-7
TGCAGTGCTAGAGATATGGGCAATCAGCCCCAGCATTTT	CSARDMGNQPQHF	-	many	TRBV20-1	TRBJ1-5
TGCAGTGCTAGAGATGACGGCGGGGGCTCCTATAATTCACCCCTCCACTTT	CSARDDGGGSYNSPLHF	-	many	TRBV20-1	TRBJ1-6
TGCAGTGCTAGGACCGGAGAGACCCAGTACTTC	CSARTGETQYF	-	many	TRBV20-1	TRBJ2-5
TGTGCCAGCAGCCCCCCGAGACTAGCGGCCGAGCAGTACTTC	CASSPPRLAAEQYF	TRBD2	-	TRBV7-2	TRBJ2-7
TGTGCCAGTACGGGACTTCGAACAGATACGCAGTATTTT	CASTGLRTDTQYF	-	-	TRBV19	TRBJ2-3
TGTGCCAGCAGCTTAGTAGTGTCCACCGGGGAGCTGTTTTTT	CASSLVVSTGELFF	-	-	TRBV7-6	TRBJ2-2
TGTGCCAGCAGCGGTACAGGGGGCGATGGCGGCTACACCTTC	CASSGTGGDGGYTF	TRBD1	once	TRBV9	TRBJ1-2
TGTGCCAGCAGGTCCAGGGGGCGGGCGGAGGAGACCCAGTACTTC	CASRSRGRAEETQYF	TRBD1	many	TRBV7-3	TRBJ2-5
TGTGCCAGCAGTTACTCGTCGGCCCAGGGCTACGAGCAGTACTTC	CASSYSSAQGYEQYF	-	many	TRBV6-5	TRBJ2-7
TGCGCCAGCTCTTTTAGCGGGGGGCCGGCGGAGACCCAGTACTTC	CASSFSGGPAETQYF	TRBD2	many	TRBV5-1	TRBJ2-5
TGTGCCAGCAGCGTCCAGGGGCACGGGGAGCTGTTTTTT	CASSVQGHGELFF	-	many	TRBV11-3	TRBJ2-2